The 2 T cell receptor beta chains below all came from one sample that was sequenced in a study of early T cells in non-severe SARS-CoV-2 infection. TCRdb ran MiXCR on the 5' RACE reads and lists one entry per CDR3 protein. The data contain some 64,000 distinct CDR3 sequences, more than 8% of them singletons. The sample was whole blood, taken at baseline. The receptors originated from an adult who was a healthcare worker with PCR-confirmed SARS-CoV-2 infection or an uninfected control (not recorded which).

This clonotype has a handful of counts. The rearrangement uses TRBV7-9 and TRBJ1-1; no definite D call. Germline V lookup: CDR1 SEHNR, CDR2 FQNEAQ (reference sequence). There are 12 residues in the CDR3. The V gene lost 2 bases and the J gene lost 7 bases, with 8 bases spanning the gap. The CDR3 spells CASSLSSLEAFF. The CDR3 region has the DNA TGTGCCAGCAGCTTAAGTAGTCTTGAAGCTTTCTTT.

The V and J genes are TRBV4-1 and TRBJ2-5; TRBD1 aligns across 11 bases. Germline trimming cut 5 bases from V and 4 bases from J; bases unmatched to any gene: 6. The CDR3 spans 15 residues. Germline V gene sequence: CDR1 MGHRA, CDR2 YSYEKL. CDR3 sequence reads: CASSIGQGAGETQYF. CDR3 nucleotide sequence: TGCGCCAGCAGCATCGGACAGGGGGCCGGAGAGACCCAGTACTTC.